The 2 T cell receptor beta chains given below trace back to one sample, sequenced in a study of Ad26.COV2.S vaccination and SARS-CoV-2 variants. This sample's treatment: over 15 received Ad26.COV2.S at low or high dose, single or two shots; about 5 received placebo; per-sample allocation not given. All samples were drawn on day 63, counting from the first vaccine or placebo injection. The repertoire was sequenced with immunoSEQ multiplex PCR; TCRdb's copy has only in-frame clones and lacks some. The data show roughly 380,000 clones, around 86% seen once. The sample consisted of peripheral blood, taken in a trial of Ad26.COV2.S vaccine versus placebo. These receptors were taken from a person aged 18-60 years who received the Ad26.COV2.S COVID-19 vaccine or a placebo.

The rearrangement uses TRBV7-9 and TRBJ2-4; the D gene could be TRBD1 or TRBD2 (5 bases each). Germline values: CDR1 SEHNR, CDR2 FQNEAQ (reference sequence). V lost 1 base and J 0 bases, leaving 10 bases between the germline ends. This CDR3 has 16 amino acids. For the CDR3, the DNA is TGTGCCAGCAGCTTAGTGGTGGGGGTAGCCAAAAACATTCAGTACTTC. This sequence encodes CASSLVVGVAKNIQYF. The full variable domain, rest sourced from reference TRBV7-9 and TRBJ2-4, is DTGVSQNPRHKITKRGQNVTFRCDPISEHNRLYWYRQTLGQGPEFLTYFQNEAQLEKSRLLSDRFSAERPKGSFSTLEIQRTEQGDSAMYLCASSLVVGVAKNIQYFGAGTRLSVL.

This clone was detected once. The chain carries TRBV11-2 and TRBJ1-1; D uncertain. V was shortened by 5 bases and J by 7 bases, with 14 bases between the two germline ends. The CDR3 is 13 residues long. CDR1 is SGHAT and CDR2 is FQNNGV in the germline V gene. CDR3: CASSPLWFGEAFF. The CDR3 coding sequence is TGTGCCAGCAGCCCCCTCTGGTTCGGTGAAGCTTTCTTT.